Listed below are T cell receptor beta chains from one sample, sequenced in a study of blood T cell repertoires in COVID-19. Sequencing was performed with immunoSEQ multiplex PCR; in TCRdb, only in-frame clones are kept and a portion is missing. This sample has fewer than 350,000 clones; 65% to 90% occur once, and the top ten carry 7.2%. Sample: peripheral blood. The receptors originated from a human donor in a cohort sampled during active COVID-19. Each CDR3 is given with its conserved first and last residue. D genes are given only for firm matches. Expanded clones are given a class, and other clones once, few, many or no size at all.

j_gene | d_gene | v_gene | abundance | CDR3nt | CDR3aa
TRBJ1-1 | . | TRBV3-1/TRBV3-2 | . | TGTGCCAGCAGCCATGCCCCGGGGACTGAAGCTTTCTTT | CASSHAPGTEAFF
TRBJ2-7 | TRBD2 | TRBV4-1 | . | TGCGCCAGCAGCCAAGGGGGTAGCGGGGGGGCTCGGAGCGAGCAGTACTTC | CASSQGGSGGARSEQYF
TRBJ2-6 | . | TRBV4-1 | . | TGCGCCAGCAGCCCACCCCGGGGGGCCAACGTCCTGACTTTC | CASSPPRGANVLTF
TRBJ1-1 | . | TRBV7-8 | once | TGTGCCAGCAGCTTAGGCATGAGACAATTGAACACTGAAGCTTTCTTT | CASSLGMRQLNTEAFF
TRBJ2-1 | TRBD2 | TRBV6-1 | . | TGTGCCAGCAGTGAGGGGACTAGCGGCCATGAGCAGTTCTTC | CASSEGTSGHEQFF
TRBJ2-1 | TRBD2 | TRBV5-8 | . | TGTGCCAGCAGCCCGCTTCCGCGGGGGTTCAATGAGCAGTTCTTC | CASSPLPRGFNEQFF
TRBJ1-6 | . | TRBV7-8 | . | TGTGCCAGCAGCCCCCTCACAGGGTTCCTGAGATCACCCCTCCACTTT | CASSPLTGFLRSPLHF
TRBJ1-1 | . | TRBV6-2/TRBV6-3 | . | TGTGCCAGCAGTCATAAAAAGACAGACACTGAAGCTTTCTTT | CASSHKKTDTEAFF
TRBJ1-1 | . | TRBV27 | . | TGTGCCAGCAGTTTCGGGGTCCACACTGAAGCTTTCTTT | CASSFGVHTEAFF
TRBJ2-1 | TRBD2 | TRBV24-1 | . | TGTGCCACCAGTGATTGGGGAGGGACGGGTGATGAGCAGTTCTTC | CATSDWGGTGDEQFF
TRBJ1-5 | . | TRBV5-5 | . | TGTGCCAGCAGCTTGTTAGCAGCCAGTAGCAATCAGCCCCAGCATTTT | CASSLLAASSNQPQHF
TRBJ2-1 | . | TRBV6-5 | . | TGTGCCACCGGACTAACAGCCCAGATCTACAATGAGCAGTTCTTC | CATGLTAQIYNEQFF
TRBJ2-7 | . | TRBV6-1 | . | TGTGCCAGCAGTGAATGGGGCCAGGGAAAAGGCTCCTACGAGCAGTACTTC | CASSEWGQGKGSYEQYF
TRBJ1-1 | TRBD1 | TRBV14 | . | TGTGCCAGCAGCCAAGATCTGCGGGCAAACAGGGGGCCCCATTTCTTT | CASSQDLRANRGPHFF